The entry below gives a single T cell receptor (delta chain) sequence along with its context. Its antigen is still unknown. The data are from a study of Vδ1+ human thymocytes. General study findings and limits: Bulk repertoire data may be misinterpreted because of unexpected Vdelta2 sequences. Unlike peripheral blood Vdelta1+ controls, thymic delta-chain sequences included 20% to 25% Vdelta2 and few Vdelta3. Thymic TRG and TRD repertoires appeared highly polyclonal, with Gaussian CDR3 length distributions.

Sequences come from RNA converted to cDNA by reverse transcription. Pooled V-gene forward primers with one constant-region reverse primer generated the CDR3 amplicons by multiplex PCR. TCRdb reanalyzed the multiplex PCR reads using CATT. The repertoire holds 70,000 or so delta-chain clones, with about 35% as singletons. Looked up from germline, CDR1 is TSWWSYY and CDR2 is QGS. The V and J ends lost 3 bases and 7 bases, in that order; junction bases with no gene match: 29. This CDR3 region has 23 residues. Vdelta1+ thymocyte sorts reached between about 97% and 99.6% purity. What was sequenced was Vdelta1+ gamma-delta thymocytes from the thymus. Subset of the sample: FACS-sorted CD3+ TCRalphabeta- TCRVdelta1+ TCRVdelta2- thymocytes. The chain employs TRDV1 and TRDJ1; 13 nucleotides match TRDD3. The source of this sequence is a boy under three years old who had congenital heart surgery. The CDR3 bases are TGTGCTCTTGGGGAGCGAAATCTGTCGGGACCTTACTGGGGGATACGCTACCGGGGTAAACTCATCTTT. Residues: CALGERNLSGPYWGIRYRGKLIF.